The clone carrying this TCR beta chain was found many times. Antigen unknown. CDR1 and CDR2 (germline): SGHTA, FQGNSA. This CDR3 is built from 13 residues. Trimming stripped 1 base from V and 7 bases from J, with 8 bases between. TCRdb ran MiXCR on the 5' RACE reads and lists one entry per CDR3 protein. The top ten clones hold about 25% of a sample with fewer than 60,000 distinct CDR3 sequences, around 10% of them seen once. This sample was taken from a study of T-cell memory formation after mild COVID-19. Looking at the study overall: Among the donors, TCR clusters were largely specific to each donor.

Study-level results: Pre-infection memory showed some responding clones, and this suggested that cross-reactive memory joined. Balance between CD4 and CD8 was seen in clones contracting day 15 to 85, and a CD4+ lean was seen in later expanders.

The sequenced sample consisted of PBMCs or a T cell subset sorted from them (not recorded which). The receptor was derived from a man aged 18 to 30 who had mild COVID-19 (a few samples of this study predate the infection). Cell type and time point are not known. This rearrangement joins TRBV7-2 to TRBJ2-4; D remains unclear. The DNA for the CDR3 is TGTGCCAGCAGCTTAGACAGATCGAACATTCAGTACTTC. This sequence encodes CASSLDRSNIQYF.